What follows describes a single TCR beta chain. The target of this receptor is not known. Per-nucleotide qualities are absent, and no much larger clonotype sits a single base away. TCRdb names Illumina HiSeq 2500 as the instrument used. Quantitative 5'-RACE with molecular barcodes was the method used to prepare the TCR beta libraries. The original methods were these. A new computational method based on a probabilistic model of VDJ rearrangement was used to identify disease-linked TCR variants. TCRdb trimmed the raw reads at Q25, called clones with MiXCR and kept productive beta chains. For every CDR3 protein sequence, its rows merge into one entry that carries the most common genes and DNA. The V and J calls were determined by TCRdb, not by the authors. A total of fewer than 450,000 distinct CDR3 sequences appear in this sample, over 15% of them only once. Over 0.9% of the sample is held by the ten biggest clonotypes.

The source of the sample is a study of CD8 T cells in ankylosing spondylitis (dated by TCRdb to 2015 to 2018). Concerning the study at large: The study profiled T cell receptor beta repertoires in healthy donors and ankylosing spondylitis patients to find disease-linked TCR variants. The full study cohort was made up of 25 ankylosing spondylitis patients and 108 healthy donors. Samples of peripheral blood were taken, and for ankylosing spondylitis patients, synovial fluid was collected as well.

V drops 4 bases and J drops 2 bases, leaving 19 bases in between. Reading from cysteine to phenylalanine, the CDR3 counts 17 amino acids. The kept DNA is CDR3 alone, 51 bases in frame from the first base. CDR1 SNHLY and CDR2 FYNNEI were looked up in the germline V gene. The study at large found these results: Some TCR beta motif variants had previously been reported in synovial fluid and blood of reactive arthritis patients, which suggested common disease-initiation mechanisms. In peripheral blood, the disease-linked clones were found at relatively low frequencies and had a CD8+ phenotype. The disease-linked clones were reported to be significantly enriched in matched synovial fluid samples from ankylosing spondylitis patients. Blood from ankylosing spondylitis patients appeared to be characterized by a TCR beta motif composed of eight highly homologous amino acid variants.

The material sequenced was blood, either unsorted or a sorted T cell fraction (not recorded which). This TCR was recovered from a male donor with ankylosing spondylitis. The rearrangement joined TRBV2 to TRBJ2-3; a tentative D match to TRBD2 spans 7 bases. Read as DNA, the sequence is TGTGCCAGCAGTGGCGTGTTAGAGCGGGGACACACAGATACGCAGTATTTT. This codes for CASSGVLERGHTDTQYF. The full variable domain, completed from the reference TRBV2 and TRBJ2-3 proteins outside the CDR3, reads EPEVTQTPSHQVTQMGQEVILRCVPISNHLYFYWYRQILGQKVEFLVSFYNNEISEKSEIFDDQFSVERPDGSNFTLKIRSTKLEDSAMYFCASSGVLERGHTDTQYFGPGTRLTVL.